This TCR beta chain was observed in a study of tumor-infiltrating lymphocytes in primary liver carcinoma. About the study: Patients were both men and women, whose ages ran from 30 to 69 years. The study reported T1-T3 N0M0 tumors spanning 4.2 to 10 cm.

This CDR3 is built from 15 residues. Per the germline V gene, CDR1 is SGHAT and CDR2 is FQNNGV. The study co-extracted DNA and RNA from approximately 20-30 mg of unsorted bulk tissue. About this clonotype itself: One junction end disagrees with the germline gene, perhaps due to a read error.

Starting from roughly 540 ng of total RNA, TCR beta cDNA was produced with a primer in the constant region. Sequencing libraries for TCR beta derived from three nested multiplex PCR rounds that used slightly modified ARM-PCR. Amplification in the first two PCR rounds was performed using TRBV1-TRBV30 forward primers and a C-beta reverse primer for around 11 cycles each. TCRdb passed the multiplex PCR reads through MiXCR, listing each CDR3 protein once. This sample has 20,000 to 30,000 distinct CDR3 sequences; 75% to 80% occur once, and the top ten carry around 45%. The sequenced sample consisted of liver tumor tissue from sampling region 3. Subset here: tumor region T3, left-lateral pole. This TCR was recovered from a man aged 40-50 years with primary liver carcinoma and hepatitis B virus infection. V gene TRBV11-2 combines with J gene TRBJ2-7; 8 bases are shared with TRBD1. The CDR3 region is CASGFVAGGQYDQYF. CDR3 sequence (DNA): TGTGCCAGCGGCTTTGTAGCAGGGGGCCAGTACGACCAGTACTTC.